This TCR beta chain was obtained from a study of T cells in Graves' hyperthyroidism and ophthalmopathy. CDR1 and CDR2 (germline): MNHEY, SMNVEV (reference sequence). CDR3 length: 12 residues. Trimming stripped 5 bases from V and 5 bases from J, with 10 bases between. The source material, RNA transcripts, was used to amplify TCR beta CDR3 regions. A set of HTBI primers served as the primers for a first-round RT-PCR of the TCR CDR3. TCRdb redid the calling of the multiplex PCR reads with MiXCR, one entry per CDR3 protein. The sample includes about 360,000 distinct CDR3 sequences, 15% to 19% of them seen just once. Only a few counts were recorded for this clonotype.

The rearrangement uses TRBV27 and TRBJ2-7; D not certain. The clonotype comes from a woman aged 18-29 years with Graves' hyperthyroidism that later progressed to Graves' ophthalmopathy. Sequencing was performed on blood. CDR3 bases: TGTGCCAGCAGTGCTAGTCTAAACGAGCAGTACTTC. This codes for CASSASLNEQYF.